The clone carrying this TCR beta chain was seen only a few times. The antigen remains undetermined. The sample originates from a study of PD-L1 blockade in urothelial cancer. Time point given: peripheral blood 6 weeks after treatment start. Sample contribution per patient ranged from 1 to 8, covering pretreatment and on-treatment. TCRdb's copy holds only in-frame clones and misses some; the assay was immunoSEQ multiplex PCR. The table shows 100,000 to 150,000 clones, with 86% occurring only once. Between the trimmed V and J ends, which lost 8 bases and 2 bases, there was a span of 10 bases. The CDR3 has 13 residues. Germline V CDR1 and CDR2: ENHRY, SYGVKD. Study-level findings and limits: Durable-benefit cases showed more tumor-associated blood clone expansion at 3 weeks.

The chain couples TRBV10-3 to TRBJ1-5; no clear D. The material sequenced was PBMCs, taken around atezolizumab (anti-PD-L1) treatment. The origin of this receptor is a man in his fifties or sixties with urothelial cancer. The CDR3 bases are TGTGCCATCTCCGGGGATCGCAATCAGCCCCAGCATTTT. Encoded protein: CAISGDRNQPQHF.